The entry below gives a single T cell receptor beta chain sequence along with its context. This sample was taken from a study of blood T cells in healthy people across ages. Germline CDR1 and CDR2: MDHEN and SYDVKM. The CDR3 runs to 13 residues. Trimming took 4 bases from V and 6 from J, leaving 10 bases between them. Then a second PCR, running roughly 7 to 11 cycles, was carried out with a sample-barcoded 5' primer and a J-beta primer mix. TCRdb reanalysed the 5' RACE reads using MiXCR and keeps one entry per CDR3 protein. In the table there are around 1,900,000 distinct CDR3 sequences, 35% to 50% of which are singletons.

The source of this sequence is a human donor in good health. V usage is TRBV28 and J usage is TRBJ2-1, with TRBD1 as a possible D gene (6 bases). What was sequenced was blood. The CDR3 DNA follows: TGTGCCAGCAGTTCATACAGGGTCAATGAGCAGTTCTTC. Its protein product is CASSSYRVNEQFF.